The clone carrying this T cell receptor (beta chain) was counted between two and nine times. Antigen: not known. This entry comes from a study of cytomegalovirus exposure and HLA in healthy donors. Whole-study findings and limits: CMV antigen specificity was confirmed in vitro for three CMV-associated chains. Some V segments, including TRBV6-2 and TRBV6-3, were excluded as indistinguishable. Most observed TCR sequences were rare, whereas some public TCRs were detected in many donors.

Researchers ran the PCR with 60 Vbeta and 13 Jbeta primers. Sequencing used immunoSEQ multiplex PCR; TCRdb keeps in-frame clones, though not all of them. Of 30,000 to 40,000 clones listed, about 63% are singletons. These donors counted as nominally healthy when sampled, but unrecorded immune exposures were likely. With V trimmed by 6 bases and J by 12 bases, 5 bases remained unmatched. Germline V lookup: CDR1 MNHNY, CDR2 SVGAGI (reference sequence). There are 11 residues in the CDR3. The material sequenced was PBMCs. This TCR came from a middle-aged man in good health and CMV-seropositive. The V and J genes are TRBV6-6 and TRBJ2-1; TRBD2 matches 7 bases. The CDR3 nucleotides are TGTGCCAGCAGCCGAGGGAGGGGGCAGTTCTTC. Protein: CASSRGRGQFF.